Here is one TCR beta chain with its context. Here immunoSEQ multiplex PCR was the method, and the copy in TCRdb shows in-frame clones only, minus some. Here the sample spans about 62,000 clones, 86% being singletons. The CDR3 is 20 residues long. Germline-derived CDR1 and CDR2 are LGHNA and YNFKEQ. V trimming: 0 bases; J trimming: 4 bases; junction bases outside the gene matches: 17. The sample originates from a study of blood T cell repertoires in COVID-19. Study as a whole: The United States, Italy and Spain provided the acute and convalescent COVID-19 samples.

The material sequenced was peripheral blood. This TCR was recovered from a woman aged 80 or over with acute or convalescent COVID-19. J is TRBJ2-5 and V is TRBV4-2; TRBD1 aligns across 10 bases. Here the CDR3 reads CASSQEADTLGQGPVETQYF. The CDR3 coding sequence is TGTGCCAGCAGCCAAGAAGCCGACACGTTGGGACAGGGGCCGGTAGAGACCCAGTACTTC.